These 29 T cell receptor beta chains share one sample of origin, sequenced in a study of Tregs in tolerant kidney transplant recipients (dated by TCRdb to the late 2010s). Libraries came from the immunoSEQ multiplex PCR assay. TCRdb re-hosts the immuneACCESS table, in-frame sequences only. Its copies lack some clones; in the studies checked, an unresolved V gene accounts for under half of them, and the cause for the rest is not known. The sample records about 240,000 clones, around 81% of which are singletons. The ten largest account for roughly 0.67% of the sample. The sample taken for sequencing was CD4+ T cells from blood. The receptors were sampled from a human donor in good health.

The rearrangement uses TRBV19 and TRBJ1-5; TRBD1 agrees at 9 bases. The V and J ends lost 10 bases and 6 bases, in that order; junction bases with no gene match: 16. From germline, CDR1 is LNHDA and CDR2 SQIVND (reference sequence). This CDR3 has 16 residues. The chain's CDR3 is CATKGQGLLRTQPQHF. The CDR3 coding sequence is TGTGCCACCAAGGGACAGGGACTTTTGCGTACTCAGCCCCAGCATTTT. Looking up the rest from reference TRBV19 and TRBJ1-5 gives the full variable domain: DGGITQSPKYLFRKEGQNVTLSCEQNLNHDAMYWYRQDPGQGLRLIYYSQIVNDFQKGDIAEGYSVSREKKESFPLTVTSAQKNPTAFYLCATKGQGLLRTQPQHFGDGTRLSIL.

This chain joins TRBV5-1 and TRBJ1-4, with D unresolved. CDR1 and CDR2 from the germline V gene are SGHRS and YFSETQ. The CDR3 loop spans 15 amino acids. V lost 3 bases to trimming and J lost 8 bases, with 17 bases between them. This chain's CDR3 is CASSSIRALGEKLFF. The CDR3 nucleotides are TGCGCCAGCAGCTCGATAAGGGCCTTGGGGGAAAAACTGTTTTTT.

The gene calls are TRBV27 and TRBJ2-1; 15 nucleotides match TRBD2. V shed 6 bases and J 0 bases; nucleotides not matched to a gene: 15. CDR1 is MNHEY and CDR2 is SMNVEV in the germline V gene (reference sequence). This CDR3 comprises 21 residues. The CDR3 nucleotides are TGTGCCAGCAGCCAAAACCCCGGACTAGCGGGAGGGGTTAGCTCCTACAATGAGCAGTTCTTC. Protein product: CASSQNPGLAGGVSSYNEQFF.

The chain couples TRBV14 to TRBJ1-2; maybe TRBD1 (5 bases). From germline, CDR1 is SGHDN and CDR2 FVKESK. With 2 bases removed from V and 4 bases from J, the gap between germline ends came to 14 bases. This CDR3 is built from 15 residues. The CDR3 sequence is CASSQQGGGSYGYTF. CDR3 nucleotide sequence: TGTGCCAGCAGCCAACAAGGTGGGGGAAGCTATGGCTACACCTTC.

The chain links TRBV11-2 to TRBJ2-3, with TRBD1 identical over 7 bases. There are 14 residues in the CDR3. CDR1 is SGHAT, CDR2 FQNNGV, per germline. V gave up 10 bases and J gave up 6 bases; unmatched junction bases: 13. In DNA form, the CDR3 reads TGTGCCACCCAAAACAGGGGTCTCGGGGATACGCAGTATTTT. As protein: CATQNRGLGDTQYF.

This rearrangement joins TRBV7-3 to TRBJ2-2, with D possibly matching TRBD1 (6 bases). The V end lost 7 bases, the J end lost 0 bases, and 9 bases lay between the germline ends. This CDR3 has 14 residues. Looked up from germline, CDR1 is SGHTA and CDR2 is FQGTGA. The chain's CDR3 is CASTRGPNTGELFF. DNA of the CDR3: TGTGCCAGCACCAGGGGTCCGAACACCGGGGAGCTGTTTTTT.

The chain has TRBV6-1 and TRBJ1-1; 7 bases are a match to TRBD1. Trimming took 4 bases from V and 0 from J; bases not matched to a gene: 8. The CDR3 runs to 16 residues. The germline V gene has CDR1 MNHNS and CDR2 SASEGT. The CDR3 bases are TGTGCCAGCAGTGTGCAGGGGGGGATTTTGAACACTGAAGCTTTCTTT. This translates into CASSVQGGILNTEAFF.

The chain combines TRBV9 with TRBJ1-1, with unresolved D. The germline gives CDR1 SGDLS, CDR2 YYNGEE. V lost 0 bases, J lost 1 base, and 10 bases lay in between. The CDR3 has 15 amino acids. The CDR3 sequence: CASSVDQLGNTEAFF. The CDR3 coding sequence is TGTGCCAGCAGCGTAGATCAACTAGGGAACACTGAAGCTTTCTTT.

This chain uses TRBV5-4 with TRBJ1-5; D remains ambiguous. Per germline, CDR1 SGHNT and CDR2 YYREEE (reference sequence). There are 16 residues in the CDR3. V gave up 0 bases and J gave up 0 bases, with 10 bases separating them. The CDR3 region is CASSLGRPNSNQPQHF. Written as DNA, the CDR3 is TGTGCCAGCAGCTTGGGCCGTCCTAATAGCAATCAGCCCCAGCATTTT.

This sequence joins TRBV14 and TRBJ2-7, with 8 bases fitting TRBD2. Germline V lookup: CDR1 SGHDN, CDR2 FVKESK. This CDR3 is 15 amino acids long. Trimming cost V 5 bases and J 0 bases; bases outside gene matches: 6. CDR3 sequence: CASSGGLGFSYEQYF. The CDR3 region has the DNA TGTGCCAGCAGCGGGGGACTAGGTTTCTCCTACGAGCAGTACTTC. Together with reference TRBV14 and TRBJ2-7, the CDR3 gives the full variable domain: EAGVTQFPSHSVIEKGQTVTLRCDPISGHDNLYWYRRVMGKEIKFLLHFVKESKQDESGMPNNRFLAERTGGTYSTLKVQPAELEDSGVYFCASSGGLGFSYEQYFGPGTRLTVT.

This clone has more than one count but fewer than ten. The CDR3 DNA sequence: TGTGCCAGCAACGACAGGTTGAGTAATGAAAAACTGTTTTTT. This gives the protein CASNDRLSNEKLFF. The rearrangement uses TRBV2 and TRBJ1-4, with D perhaps TRBD1 (6 bases). The CDR3 is 14 amino acids. Trimming left V 7 bases short and J 4 bases short, with 13 bases between. Germline V lookup: CDR1 SNHLY, CDR2 FYNNEI.

The chain combines TRBV7-8 with TRBJ2-3; possibly TRBD2 for D (5 bases). The germline V gene has CDR1 SGHVS and CDR2 FQNEAQ. The CDR3 is 15 amino acids. V lost 1 base and J 1 base, leaving 9 bases between the germline ends. CDR3 in DNA: TGTGCCAGCAGCTTAGGAGGAGGTGGCACAGATACGCAGTATTTT. This translates into CASSLGGGGTDTQYF.

This rearrangement joins TRBV10-2 to TRBJ2-7; TRBD2 matches at 14 bases. The CDR3 is 18 residues long. V lost 8 bases, J lost 2 bases, and 14 bases stayed unmatched. Germline V CDR1 and CDR2: WSHSY, SAAADI. CDR3 protein: CASGSGGTSGGRPYEQYF. In DNA form, the CDR3 reads TGCGCCAGCGGTTCCGGCGGGACTAGCGGGGGAAGACCCTACGAGCAGTACTTC.

This clone has just one count. The V call is TRBV9, the J call TRBJ2-7, with D possibly being TRBD2 (6 bases). In germline, CDR1 is SGDLS, CDR2 YYNGEE. The CDR3 loop spans 13 amino acids. V lost 6 bases and J 7 bases, leaving 17 bases between the germline ends. In nucleotides, the CDR3 is TGTGCCAGCAACCCGGGGGAGGTCGGAGAGCAGTACTTC. Protein product: CASNPGEVGEQYF.

The rearrangement links TRBV7-6 to TRBJ1-1; a possible D gene is TRBD1 (5 bases). The germline V and J ends were trimmed by 2 bases and 5 bases, with 15 bases remaining between them. The CDR3 is 15 residues long. Germline V gene data show CDR1 as SGHVS and CDR2 as FNYEAQ. CDR3 protein: CASSLTSRGGTEAFF. The CDR3 coding sequence is TGTGCCAGCAGCTTAACTTCGCGTGGGGGAACTGAAGCTTTCTTT.

The chain employs TRBV7-9 and TRBJ2-3; unclear D gene. CDR1 is SEHNR and CDR2 is FQNEAQ in the germline V gene (reference sequence). Trimming cost V 1 base and J 4 bases, with 9 bases left between them. This CDR3 contains 14 residues. CDR3 residues: CASSLVEEPDTQYF. The CDR3 DNA follows: TGTGCCAGCAGCTTAGTCGAGGAACCAGATACGCAGTATTTT.

The V call is TRBV6-1, the J call TRBJ2-7; 7 bases line up with TRBD1. CDR1 is MNHNS and CDR2 is SASEGT in the germline V gene. The CDR3 totals 13 residues. J was trimmed by 1 base and V by 7 bases; bases with no gene match: 4. The CDR3 is CASIGQASYEQYF. CDR3 bases: TGTGCCAGCATCGGACAGGCTTCCTACGAGCAGTACTTC.

This clone occurred once. The chain is built from TRBV23-1 and TRBJ1-5; unclear D gene. TRBV23-1 carries the ORF label, with uncertain function. CDR3 length: 16 residues. The V end lost 0 bases, the J end lost 6 bases, and 15 bases lay between the germline ends. The DNA of the CDR3 is TGCGCCAGCAGTCAATCGTACGAGAGGGCGGGTCAGCCCCAGCATTTT. This sequence encodes CASSQSYERAGQPQHF.

The rearrangement joins TRBV6-5 to TRBJ2-7; D gene uncertain. Trimming shortened V by 0 bases and J by 3 bases, and 12 bases separated the two germline ends. This CDR3 has 15 amino acids. The germline gives CDR1 MNHEY, CDR2 SVGAGI. CDR3 sequence reads: CASSYSLGGGYEQYF. CDR3 in DNA: TGTGCCAGCAGTTACTCGTTGGGCGGTGGCTACGAGCAGTACTTC.

This clone was observed a few times. The chain employs TRBV7-9 and TRBJ2-6; the D is unclear. Trimming cost V 6 bases and J 1 base, with 22 bases left between them. Germline-derived CDR1 and CDR2 are SEHNR and FQNEAQ (reference sequence). This CDR3 region has 19 residues. CDR3 sequence: CASSSYRTYGVSGANVLTF. CDR3 DNA sequence: TGTGCCAGCAGTTCATACAGAACCTACGGTGTTTCTGGGGCCAACGTCCTGACTTTC. The complete variable domain, with remaining parts taken from reference TRBV7-9 and TRBJ2-6, reads DTGVSQNPRHKITKRGQNVTFRCDPISEHNRLYWYRQTLGQGPEFLTYFQNEAQLEKSRLLSDRFSAERPKGSFSTLEIQRTEQGDSAMYLCASSSYRTYGVSGANVLTFGAGSRLTVL.

The sample holds one count of this clone. The CDR3 DNA sequence: TGTGCCAGCAGTTTACCGGCGAGGGGACAAGAGACCCAGTACTTC. It encodes CASSLPARGQETQYF. The rearrangement uses TRBV28 and TRBJ2-5; either TRBD1 or TRBD2 may supply D (5 bases each). CDR1 MDHEN and CDR2 SYDVKM come from the germline V gene. Deletions cut 2 bases from V and 2 bases from J, with 12 bases between. The CDR3 is 15 residues long.

This clone has only a few counts. This chain links TRBV6-6 with TRBJ1-2; D is unresolved. Germline CDR1 reads MNHNY; CDR2 reads SVGAGI (reference sequence). This CDR3 spans 13 amino acids. Trimming shortened V by 6 bases and J by 5 bases, and 13 bases separated the two germline ends. The CDR3 sequence: CASSRADGYGYTF. The CDR3 region has the DNA TGTGCCAGCAGCCGCGCGGACGGGTATGGCTACACCTTC.

The chain links TRBV27 to TRBJ1-2, with 7 bases matching TRBD1. From germline, CDR1 is MNHEY and CDR2 SMNVEV (reference sequence). Unmatched junction bases numbered 19, after V lost 5 bases and J lost 7 bases. This CDR3 comprises 17 residues. The CDR3 here is CASSSLGGLGGSFGYTF. In DNA, the CDR3 is TGTGCCAGCAGTAGTTTAGGGGGCCTTGGGGGTTCCTTTGGCTACACCTTC.

J is TRBJ1-5 and V is TRBV2, with D tentatively TRBD1 (5 bases). Germline V gene sequence: CDR1 SNHLY, CDR2 FYNNEI. V was pared by 0 bases and J by 3 bases, with 6 bases between. CDR3 length: 14 amino acids. CDR3: CASSEARVNQPQHF. The CDR3 DNA reads as TGTGCCAGCAGTGAAGCCAGGGTCAATCAGCCCCAGCATTTT.

The chain has TRBV29-1 and TRBJ1-1, with D possibly matching TRBD1 (6 bases). V lost 8 bases to trimming and J lost 7 bases, with 11 bases between them. Germline V gene sequence: CDR1 SQVTM, CDR2 ANQGSEA. CDR3 length: 10 residues. The CDR3 region has the DNA TGCAGCACCTGGACAGATGAAGCTTTCTTT. As protein: CSTWTDEAFF.

The sample holds one count of this clone. The chain links TRBV7-2 to TRBJ2-5; tentatively, D is TRBD1 (5 bases). The DNA end is a closer match to TRBJ2-7, so the J assignment may be wrong. Germline CDR1 reads SGHTA; CDR2 reads FQGNSA. The CDR3 has 13 amino acids. CDR3: CASSLGLRYEQYF. CDR3 nucleotides: TGTGCCAGCAGCTTGGGGCTGCGCTACGAGCAGTACTTC.

This clone appeared a few times. The chain uses TRBV30 and TRBJ2-7; D may be TRBD2 (5 bases). The CDR3 extends over 12 amino acids. Germline CDR1 is GTSNPN and CDR2 is SVGIG (reference sequence). Trimming stripped 1 base from V and 3 bases from J, with 7 bases between. The CDR3 is CAWSEGLYEQYF. The CDR3 DNA sequence: TGTGCCTGGAGTGAAGGACTCTACGAGCAGTACTTC.

For the CDR3, the DNA is TGCGCCAGCAGCTTGGCCCTGGGAGGGGTTGGGGAAAAACTGTTTTTT. Protein: CASSLALGGVGEKLFF. The rearrangement joins TRBV5-1 to TRBJ1-4, with a weak D call TRBD1 (5 bases). The V end lost 0 bases, the J end lost 8 bases, and 17 bases lay between the germline ends. Germline V lookup: CDR1 SGHRS, CDR2 YFSETQ. This CDR3 is built from 16 residues.

The V and J genes are TRBV9 and TRBJ2-5; the match to TRBD2 covers 12 bases. CDR1 SGDLS and CDR2 YYNGEE come from the germline V gene. CDR3 length equals 20 residues. Unmatched junction bases numbered 14, after V lost 0 bases and J lost 2 bases. The CDR3 DNA reads TGTGCCAGCAGCGTAGCTACCCCCACACTAGCGGGGGGAGATCAAGAGACCCAGTACTTC. Protein sequence: CASSVATPTLAGGDQETQYF.